The 11 T cell receptor beta chains below come from one sample, sequenced in a study of graft-versus-host responses after intestinal transplantation. Their cognate antigens are unknown. Clones were read by immunoSEQ multiplex PCR, and TCRdb kept only the in-frame ones, dropping some. The sample holds tens of thousands of clones, 85% to 95% seen once. The sample was unstimulated CD8+ T cells sorted from spleen or lymph node cells, taken before intestinal transplant. The receptors come from a human donor who received an intestinal transplant.

V is TRBV2 and J is TRBJ1-5; D uncertain. The CDR3 loop spans 16 amino acids. The V and J ends lost 1 base and 0 bases respectively, with 10 bases between them. Germline V CDR1 and CDR2: SNHLY, FYNNEI. For the CDR3, the DNA is TGTGCCAGCAGTGAAGGGGCAGACTATAGCAATCAGCCCCAGCATTTT. Translated, it gives CASSEGADYSNQPQHF.

This chain uses TRBV27 with TRBJ2-7; maybe TRBD1 (6 bases). The germline CDR1 and CDR2 sequences are MNHEY and SMNVEV (reference sequence). V lost 8 bases to trimming and J lost 2 bases, with 16 bases between them. The CDR3 is made up of 14 amino acids. Written as DNA, the CDR3 is TGTGCCAGCGGCTCCGGGACATCGGCCTACGAGCAGTACTTC. Its protein is CASGSGTSAYEQYF.

DNA of the CDR3: TGTGCCAGCAGCTTAAATTCGGCAGGGTTATCTGCCGGGGAGCTGTTTTTT. Translating gives CASSLNSAGLSAGELFF. The chain couples TRBV7-6 to TRBJ2-2; perhaps TRBD1 as D (5 bases). The CDR3 has 17 amino acids. The germline CDR1 and CDR2 sequences are SGHVS and FNYEAQ. Trimming removed 2 bases from V and 6 bases from J, with 19 bases in between. The complete variable domain, with remaining parts taken from reference TRBV7-6 and TRBJ2-2, reads GAGVSQSPRYKVTKRGQDVALRCDPISGHVSLYWYRQALGQGPEFLTYFNYEAQQDKSGLPNDRFSAERPEGSISTLTIQRTEQRDSAMYRCASSLNSAGLSAGELFFGEGSRLTVL.

This chain uses TRBV28 with TRBJ2-7, with D perhaps TRBD2 (7 bases). From germline, CDR1 is MDHEN and CDR2 SYDVKM. This CDR3 has 14 amino acids. The germline V and J ends were trimmed by 5 bases and 0 bases, with 11 bases remaining between them. The CDR3 sequence is CASSRGGASYEQYF. The CDR3 region has the DNA TGTGCCAGCAGTAGGGGGGGGGCCTCCTACGAGCAGTACTTC.

The rearrangement joins TRBV7-9 to TRBJ2-5; perhaps TRBD2 as D (6 bases). There are 14 residues in the CDR3. Germline loops: CDR1 SEHNR, CDR2 FQNEAQ (reference sequence). Trimming shortened V by 1 base and J by 5 bases, and 11 bases separated the two germline ends. CDR3 residues: CASSLGGLRETQYF. The DNA for the CDR3 is TGTGCCAGCAGCTTAGGGGGACTGCGGGAGACCCAGTACTTC.

This clone appeared once. V gene TRBV28 combines with J gene TRBJ2-1, with 10 bases matching TRBD2. The V and J ends lost 2 bases and 10 bases, in that order; junction bases with no gene match: 11. The CDR3 has 16 residues. Germline V gene sequence: CDR1 MDHEN, CDR2 SYDVKM. The CDR3 loop is CASSLRQREGLWEQFF. The CDR3 bases are TGTGCCAGCAGTTTACGTCAGCGGGAGGGCTTATGGGAGCAGTTCTTC.

This clone was counted once. The chain uses TRBV13 and TRBJ1-2; 8 positions agree with TRBD1. Per germline, CDR1 PRHDT and CDR2 FYEKMQ (reference sequence). The CDR3 sequence is 14 residues long. The J segment lost 7 bases and the V segment lost 0 bases, leaving 4 bases of the junction unmatched. The DNA for the CDR3 is TGTGCCAGCAGCTTAGGGGCCGACAGGGGTGGCTACACCTTC. Translation: CASSLGADRGGYTF.

V is TRBV21-1 and J is TRBJ2-7; the table's D call, TRBD1, was not checked against the DNA. TRBV21-1 constitutes a pseudogene. This CDR3 contains 14 residues. The CDR3: CASSKLRGAYEQYF. The CDR3 DNA reads as TGTGCCAGCAGCAAACTCAGGGGGGCATACGAGCAGTACTTC.

V and J are TRBV27 and TRBJ2-7; 10 bases fit TRBD2. V was pared by 7 bases and J by 5 bases, with 32 bases of the junction left unmatched. This CDR3 has 22 amino acids. Germline V gene sequence: CDR1 MNHEY, CDR2 SMNVEV (reference sequence). Here the CDR3 DNA reads TGTGCCAGCACCCCCCTTGTGGTGGGAGCGGCTAGCGGGAGACATCAGGGCCACGAGCAGTACTTC. It translates to CASTPLVVGAASGRHQGHEQYF.

The V call is TRBV4-1, the J call TRBJ2-7, with D tentatively TRBD1 or TRBD2 (5 bases each). V was pared by 2 bases and J by 0 bases, with 14 bases between. CDR3 length equals 16 residues. CDR1 is MGHRA and CDR2 is YSYEKL in the germline V gene. The CDR3 protein is CASSQPSWGPSYEQYF. The CDR3 region has the DNA TGCGCCAGCAGCCAACCCTCGTGGGGACCCTCCTACGAGCAGTACTTC.

About this clone: Other DNA variants within this sample encode the same CDR3. The chain combines TRBV9 with TRBJ1-1; tentative D call: TRBD1 (5 bases). The CDR3 has 15 amino acids. Looked up from germline, CDR1 is SGDLS and CDR2 is YYNGEE. Trimming pared 1 base from V and 7 bases from J, leaving 17 bases between. The DNA of the CDR3 is TGTGCCAGCAGCGTATCCCCCCAGGGTGGGGGTGAAGCTTTCTTT. Translated, it gives CASSVSPQGGGEAFF.